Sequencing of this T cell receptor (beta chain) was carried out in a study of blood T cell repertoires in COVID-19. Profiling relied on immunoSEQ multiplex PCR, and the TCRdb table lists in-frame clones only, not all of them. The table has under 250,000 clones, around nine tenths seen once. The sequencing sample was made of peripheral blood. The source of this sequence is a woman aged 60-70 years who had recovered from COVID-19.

For the CDR3, the DNA is TGTGCCAGCAGCGGGAGAGACTTCACAGATACGCAGTATTTT. This sequence encodes CASSGRDFTDTQYF. The genes are TRBV7-2 and TRBJ2-3; possible D gene TRBD2, 5 bases. The CDR3 sequence is 14 residues long. CDR1 is SGHTA and CDR2 is FQGNSA in the germline V gene. V was trimmed by 5 bases and J by 2 bases, leaving 11 bases between them.